This T cell receptor (beta chain) is drawn from a study of blood T cells in healthy people across ages. This CDR3 has 15 residues. Trimming cost V 5 bases and J 6 bases; bases outside gene matches: 9. Germline CDR1 reads DFQATT; CDR2 reads SNEGSKA (reference sequence). Through a sample-barcoded 5' primer and a J-beta primer mix, a second PCR was run for 7 to 11 cycles. TCRdb used MiXCR to reprocess the 5' RACE reads, holding one entry per CDR3 protein. In the table there are more than 650,000 distinct CDR3 sequences, roughly 53% of which are singletons. Study conclusions and caveats: Both naive CD4+ cell counts and diversity were greater in long-lived donors than in aged donors. Lack of knowledge of donor CMV status possibly confounded expanded clonotype changes.

Of note for this clonotype: Its antigen remains unknown.

The chain joins TRBV20-1 to TRBJ2-1; 11 nucleotides align to TRBD2. The material sequenced was blood. The TCR sequence derives from an elderly man in good health. The CDR3 region has the DNA TGCAGTGCTCGTATAACTAGCGGGAGAGTCAATGAGCAGTTCTTC. This codes for CSARITSGRVNEQFF.